Described below is a single T cell receptor beta chain sequence and its context. The sample belongs to a study of CD8 T cells in Susac syndrome. Sequencing of TCR beta, carried out with a high-throughput approach, was applied to CD8+ and CD4+ T cells from the blood. In the multiple sclerosis control group, patients were treatment-naive and had stable or active relapsing-remitting disease. The TEMRA cells underwent FACS enrichment, while the CD8+ and CD4+ T cells underwent negative isolation. Random-hexamer reverse transcription was applied to about 0.5 to 1 ug RNA. The authors amplified TCR beta CDR3 across 54 Vbeta and 13 Jbeta using immunoSEQ multiplex PCR. Using its own MiXCR run on the immunoSEQ multiplex PCR reads, TCRdb lists one record per CDR3 protein. Of 150,000 to 200,000 distinct CDR3 sequences listed, roughly 94% are singletons. The sequenced material came from CD4+ T cells from PBMCs. The sequence was collected from a human donor with multiple sclerosis.

This CDR3 is CASSQDTSYNEQFF. CDR3 nucleotides: TGCGCCAGCAGCCAAGACACTAGCTACAATGAGCAGTTCTTC. This chain joins TRBV4-3 and TRBJ2-1; a possible D gene is TRBD2 (5 bases). The ends were cut back, 0 bases at V and 3 bases at J, with 6 bases in the middle. This CDR3 comprises 14 residues. Germline-derived CDR1 and CDR2 are LGHNA and YSLEER.